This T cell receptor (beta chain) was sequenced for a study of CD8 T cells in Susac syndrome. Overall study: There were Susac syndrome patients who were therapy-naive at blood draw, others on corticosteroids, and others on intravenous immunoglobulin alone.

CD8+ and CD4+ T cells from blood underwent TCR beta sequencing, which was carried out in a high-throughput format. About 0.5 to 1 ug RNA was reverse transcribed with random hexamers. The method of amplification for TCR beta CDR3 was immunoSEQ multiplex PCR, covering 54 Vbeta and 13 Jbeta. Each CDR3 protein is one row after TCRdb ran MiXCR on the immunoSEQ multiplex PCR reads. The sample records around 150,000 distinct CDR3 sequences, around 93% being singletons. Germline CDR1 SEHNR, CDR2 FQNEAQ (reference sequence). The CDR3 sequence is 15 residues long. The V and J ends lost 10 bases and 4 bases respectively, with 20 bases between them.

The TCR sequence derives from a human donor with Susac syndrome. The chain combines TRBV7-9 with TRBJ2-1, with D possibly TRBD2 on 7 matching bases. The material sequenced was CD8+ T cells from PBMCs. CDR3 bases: TGTGCCATCTCAGCGGGACACTACGCTTACAATGAGCAGTTCTTC. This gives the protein CAISAGHYAYNEQFF.